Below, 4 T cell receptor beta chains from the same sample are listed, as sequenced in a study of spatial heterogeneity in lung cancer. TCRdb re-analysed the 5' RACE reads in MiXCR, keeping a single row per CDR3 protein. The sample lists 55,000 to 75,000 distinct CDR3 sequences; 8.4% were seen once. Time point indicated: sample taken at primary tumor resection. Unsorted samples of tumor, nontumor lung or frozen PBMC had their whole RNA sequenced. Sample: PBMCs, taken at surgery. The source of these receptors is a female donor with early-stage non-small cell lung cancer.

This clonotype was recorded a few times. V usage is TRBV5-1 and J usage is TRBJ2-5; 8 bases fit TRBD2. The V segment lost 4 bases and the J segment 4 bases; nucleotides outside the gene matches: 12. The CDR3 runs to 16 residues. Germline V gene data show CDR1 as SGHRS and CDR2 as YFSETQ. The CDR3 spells CASSTTGTSVLETQYF. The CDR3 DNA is TGCGCCAGCAGCACAACCGGGACTAGTGTGTTAGAGACCCAGTACTTC.

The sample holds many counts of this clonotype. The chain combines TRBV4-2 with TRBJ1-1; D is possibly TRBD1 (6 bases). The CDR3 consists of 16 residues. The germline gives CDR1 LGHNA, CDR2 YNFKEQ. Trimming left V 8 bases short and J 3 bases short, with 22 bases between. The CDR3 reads CASWGREQGSDTEAFF. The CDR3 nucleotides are TGTGCCAGCTGGGGTAGGGAACAGGGCAGCGACACTGAAGCTTTCTTT.

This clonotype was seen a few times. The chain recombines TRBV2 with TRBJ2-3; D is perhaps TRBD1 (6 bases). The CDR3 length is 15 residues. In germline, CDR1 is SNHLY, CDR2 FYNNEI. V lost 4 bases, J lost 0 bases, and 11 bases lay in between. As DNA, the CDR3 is TGTGCCAGCAGTGCCGGGACACATAGCACAGATACGCAGTATTTT. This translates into CASSAGTHSTDTQYF.

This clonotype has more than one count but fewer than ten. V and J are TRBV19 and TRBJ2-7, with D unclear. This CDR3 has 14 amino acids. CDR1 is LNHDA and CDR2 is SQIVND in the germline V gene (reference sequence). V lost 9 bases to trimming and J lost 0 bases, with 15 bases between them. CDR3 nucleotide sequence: TGTGCCAGCAAGAAGTTCTGGGACTCCTACGAGCAGTACTTC. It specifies CASKKFWDSYEQYF.